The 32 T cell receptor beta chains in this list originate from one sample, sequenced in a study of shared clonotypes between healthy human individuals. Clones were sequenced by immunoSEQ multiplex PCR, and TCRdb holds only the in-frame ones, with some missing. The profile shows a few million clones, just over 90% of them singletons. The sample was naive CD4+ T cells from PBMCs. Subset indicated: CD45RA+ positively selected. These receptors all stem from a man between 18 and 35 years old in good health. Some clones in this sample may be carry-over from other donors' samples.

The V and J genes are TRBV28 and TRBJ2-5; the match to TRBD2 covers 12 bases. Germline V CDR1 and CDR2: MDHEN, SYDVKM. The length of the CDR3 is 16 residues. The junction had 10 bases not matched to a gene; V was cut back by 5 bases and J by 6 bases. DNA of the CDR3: TGTGCCAGCAGTCCCCTAGCGGGAGGGCCGAGCCAGACCCAGTACTTC. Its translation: CASSPLAGGPSQTQYF.

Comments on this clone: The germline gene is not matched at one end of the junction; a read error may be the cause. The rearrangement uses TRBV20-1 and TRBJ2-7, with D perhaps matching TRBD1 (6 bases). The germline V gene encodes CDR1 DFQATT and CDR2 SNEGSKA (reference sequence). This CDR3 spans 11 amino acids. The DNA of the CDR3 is TGCAGTGCTAGTTTTGGGGGCGAGAAGTACTTC. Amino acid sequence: CSASFGGEKYF.

Written as DNA, the CDR3 is TGCAGCGTGAGCCCTCAGGGACCCTATGGCTACACCTTC. This translates into CSVSPQGPYGYTF. This chain uses TRBV29-1 with TRBJ1-2; D perhaps matches TRBD1 (5 bases). The germline V gene has CDR1 SQVTM and CDR2 ANQGSEA. Trimming removed 6 bases from V and 4 bases from J, with 15 bases in between. The CDR3 has 13 amino acids.

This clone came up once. The CDR3 loop is CASSLRTPNYGYTF. CDR3 coding DNA: TGTGCCAGCAGTTTGAGGACACCTAACTATGGCTACACCTTC. The genes are TRBV28 and TRBJ1-2; D possibly corresponds to TRBD1 (5 bases). V was trimmed by 3 bases and J by 0 bases, leaving 8 bases between them. The germline V gene encodes CDR1 MDHEN and CDR2 SYDVKM. The CDR3 contains 14 residues.

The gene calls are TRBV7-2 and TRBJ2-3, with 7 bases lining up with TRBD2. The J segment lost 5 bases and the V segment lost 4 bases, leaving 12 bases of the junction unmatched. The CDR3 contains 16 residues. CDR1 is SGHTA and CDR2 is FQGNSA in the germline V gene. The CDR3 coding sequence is TGTGCCAGCAGCTCTCTGGTTGGCGGGAGAGGAGATACGCAGTATTTT. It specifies CASSSLVGGRGDTQYF.

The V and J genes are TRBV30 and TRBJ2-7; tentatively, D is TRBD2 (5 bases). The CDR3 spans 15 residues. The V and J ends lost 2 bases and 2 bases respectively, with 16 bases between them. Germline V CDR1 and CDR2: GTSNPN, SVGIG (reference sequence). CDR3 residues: CAWSQAGGRAYEQYF. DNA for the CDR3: TGTGCCTGGAGTCAGGCGGGCGGCAGAGCCTACGAGCAGTACTTC.

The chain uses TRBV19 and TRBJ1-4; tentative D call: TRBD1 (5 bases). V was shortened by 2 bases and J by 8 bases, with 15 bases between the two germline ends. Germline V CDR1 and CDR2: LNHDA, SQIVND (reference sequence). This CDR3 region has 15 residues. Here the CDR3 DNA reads TGTGCCAGTAGTATAACCTGGGCAGGGAGAGAAAAACTGTTTTTT. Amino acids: CASSITWAGREKLFF.

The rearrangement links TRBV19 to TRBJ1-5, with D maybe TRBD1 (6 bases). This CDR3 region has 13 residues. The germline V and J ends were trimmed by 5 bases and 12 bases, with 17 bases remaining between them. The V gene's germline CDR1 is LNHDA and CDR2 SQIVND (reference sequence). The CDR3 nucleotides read TGTGCCAGTAGTGCCCCCGGCAGGGGTGGCCAGCATTTT. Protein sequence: CASSAPGRGGQHF.

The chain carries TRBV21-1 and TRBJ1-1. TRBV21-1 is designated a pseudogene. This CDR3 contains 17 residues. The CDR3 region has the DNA TGTGCCAGCAGTAAACGGTCGCCAGGGACGGGGAACACTGAAGCTTTCTTT. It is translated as CASSKRSPGTGNTEAFF.

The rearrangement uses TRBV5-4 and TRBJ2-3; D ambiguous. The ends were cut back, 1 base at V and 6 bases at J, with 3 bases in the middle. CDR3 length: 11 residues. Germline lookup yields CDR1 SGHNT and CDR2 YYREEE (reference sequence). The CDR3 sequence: CASSLRDTQYF. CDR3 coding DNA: TGTGCCAGCAGCTTGCGGGATACGCAGTATTTT.

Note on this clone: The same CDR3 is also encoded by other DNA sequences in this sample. The CDR3 region is CSARQYNEQFF. In DNA form, the CDR3 reads TGCAGTGCCAGACAGTACAATGAGCAGTTCTTC. This chain connects TRBV20-1 to TRBJ2-1; D is possibly TRBD1 (5 bases). The germline gives CDR1 DFQATT, CDR2 SNEGSKA (reference sequence). With 6 bases removed from V and 4 bases from J, the gap between germline ends came to 7 bases. The CDR3 is made up of 11 amino acids.

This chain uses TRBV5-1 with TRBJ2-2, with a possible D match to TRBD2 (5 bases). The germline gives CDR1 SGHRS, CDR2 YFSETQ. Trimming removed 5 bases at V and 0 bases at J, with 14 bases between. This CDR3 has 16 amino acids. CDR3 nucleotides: TGCGCCAGCAGTCCAGCGGCAACCGCGAACACCGGGGAGCTGTTTTTT. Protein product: CASSPAATANTGELFF. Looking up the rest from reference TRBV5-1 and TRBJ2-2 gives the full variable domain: KAGVTQTPRYLIKTRGQQVTLSCSPISGHRSVSWYQQTPGQGLQFLFEYFSETQRNKGNFPGRFSGRQFSNSRSEMNVSTLELGDSALYLCASSPAATANTGELFFGEGSRLTVL.

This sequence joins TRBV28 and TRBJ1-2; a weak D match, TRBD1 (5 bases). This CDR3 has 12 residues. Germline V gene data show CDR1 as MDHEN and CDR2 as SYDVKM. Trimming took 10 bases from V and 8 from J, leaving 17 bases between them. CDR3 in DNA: TGTGCCACATGCAGGGAAACTAGCGGCTACACCTTC. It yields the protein CATCRETSGYTF.

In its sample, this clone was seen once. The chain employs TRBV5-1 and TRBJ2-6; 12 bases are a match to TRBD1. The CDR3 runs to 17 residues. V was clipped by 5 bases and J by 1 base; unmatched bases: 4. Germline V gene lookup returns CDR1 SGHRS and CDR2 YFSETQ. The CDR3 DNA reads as TGCGCCAGCAGAGGGACAGGGGGCTATTCTGGGGCCAACGTCCTGACTTTC. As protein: CASRGTGGYSGANVLTF.

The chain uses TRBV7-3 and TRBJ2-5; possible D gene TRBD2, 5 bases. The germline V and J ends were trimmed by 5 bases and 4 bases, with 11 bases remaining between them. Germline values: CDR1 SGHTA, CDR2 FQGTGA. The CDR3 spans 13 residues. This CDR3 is CASSADGVETQYF. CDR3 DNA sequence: TGTGCCAGCAGCGCCGACGGGGTAGAGACCCAGTACTTC. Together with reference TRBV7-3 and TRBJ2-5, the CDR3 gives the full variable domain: GAGVSQTPSNKVTEKGKYVELRCDPISGHTALYWYRQSLGQGPEFLIYFQGTGAADDSGLPNDRFFAVRPEGSVSTLKIQRTERGDSAVYLCASSADGVETQYFGPGTRLLVL.

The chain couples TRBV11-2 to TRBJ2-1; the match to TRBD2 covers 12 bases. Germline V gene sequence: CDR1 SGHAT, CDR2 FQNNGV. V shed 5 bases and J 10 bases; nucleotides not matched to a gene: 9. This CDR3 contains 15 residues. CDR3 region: CASSPTSGSGLEQFF. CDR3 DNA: TGTGCCAGCAGCCCGACTAGCGGGAGTGGATTGGAGCAGTTCTTC.

CDR3 coding DNA: TGTGCCAGCTCCAGGAATGAGCAGTTCTTC. Translated, it gives CASSRNEQFF. This rearrangement joins TRBV25-1 to TRBJ2-1; D is uncertain. Trimming shortened V by 8 bases and J by 7 bases, and 6 bases separated the two germline ends. The CDR3 length is 10 residues. Germline V gene lookup returns CDR1 MGHDK and CDR2 SYGVNS.

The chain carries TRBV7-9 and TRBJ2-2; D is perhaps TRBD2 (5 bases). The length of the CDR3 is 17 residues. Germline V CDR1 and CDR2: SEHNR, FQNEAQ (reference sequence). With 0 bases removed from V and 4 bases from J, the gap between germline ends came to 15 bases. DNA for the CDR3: TGTGCCAGCAGCTTAGCGATAGGTACTAGGAGCACCGGGGAGCTGTTTTTT. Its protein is CASSLAIGTRSTGELFF.

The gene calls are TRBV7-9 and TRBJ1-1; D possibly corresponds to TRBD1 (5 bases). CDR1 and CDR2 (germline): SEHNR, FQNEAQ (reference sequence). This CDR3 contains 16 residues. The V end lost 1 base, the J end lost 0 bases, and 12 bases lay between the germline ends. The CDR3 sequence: CASSLGGAGVNTEAFF. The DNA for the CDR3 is TGTGCCAGCAGCTTAGGAGGGGCTGGGGTGAACACTGAAGCTTTCTTT.

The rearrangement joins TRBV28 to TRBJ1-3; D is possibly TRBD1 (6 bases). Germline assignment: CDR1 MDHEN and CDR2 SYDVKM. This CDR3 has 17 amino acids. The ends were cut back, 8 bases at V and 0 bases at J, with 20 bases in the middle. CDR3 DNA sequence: TGTGCCAGCCTAGGGGTGGGTGGGGGCTTCTCTGGAAACACCATATATTTT. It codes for CASLGVGGGFSGNTIYF.

The CDR3 sequence is CASSFRISRQPAGGELFF. CDR3 nucleotides: TGTGCCAGCAGTTTTCGCATAAGCCGCCAGCCGGCGGGGGGGGAGCTGTTTTTT. V gene TRBV27 combines with J gene TRBJ2-2; a possible D gene is TRBD2 (6 bases). CDR1 MNHEY and CDR2 SMNVEV come from the germline V gene (reference sequence). V lost 3 bases and J 8 bases, leaving 25 bases between the germline ends. The CDR3 runs 18 residues.

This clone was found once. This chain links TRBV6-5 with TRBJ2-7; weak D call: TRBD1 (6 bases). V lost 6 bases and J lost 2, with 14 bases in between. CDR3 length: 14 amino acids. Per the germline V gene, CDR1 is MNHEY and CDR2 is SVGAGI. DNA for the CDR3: TGTGCCAGCAGAGCGTCTGGGGGCCCCTACGAGCAGTACTTC. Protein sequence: CASRASGGPYEQYF.

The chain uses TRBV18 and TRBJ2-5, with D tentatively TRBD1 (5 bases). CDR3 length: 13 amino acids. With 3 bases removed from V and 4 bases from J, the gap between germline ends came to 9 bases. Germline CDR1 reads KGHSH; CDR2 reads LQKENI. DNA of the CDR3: TGTGCCAGCTCACCGCGGCAGGGAGAGACCCAGTACTTC. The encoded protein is CASSPRQGETQYF.

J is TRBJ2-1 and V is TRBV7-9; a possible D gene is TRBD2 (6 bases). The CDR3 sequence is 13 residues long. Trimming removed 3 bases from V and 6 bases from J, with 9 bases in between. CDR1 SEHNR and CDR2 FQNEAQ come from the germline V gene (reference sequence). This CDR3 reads CASSLEGLNEQFF. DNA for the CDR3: TGTGCCAGCAGCTTGGAGGGACTCAATGAGCAGTTCTTC.

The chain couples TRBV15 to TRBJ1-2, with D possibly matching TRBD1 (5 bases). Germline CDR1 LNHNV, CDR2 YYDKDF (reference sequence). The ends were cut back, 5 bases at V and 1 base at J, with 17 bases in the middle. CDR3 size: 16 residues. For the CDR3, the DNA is TGTGCCACCAGCTCGGAAGGGCCAGGGCTTAACTATGGCTACACCTTC. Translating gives CATSSEGPGLNYGYTF.

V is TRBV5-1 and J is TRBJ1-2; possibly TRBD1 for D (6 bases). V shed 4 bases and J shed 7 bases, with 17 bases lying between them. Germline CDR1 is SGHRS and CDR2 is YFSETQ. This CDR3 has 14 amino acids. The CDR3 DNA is TGCGCCAGCAGCCAAAATGCAGGGGCTAGTGGCTACACCTTC. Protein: CASSQNAGASGYTF.

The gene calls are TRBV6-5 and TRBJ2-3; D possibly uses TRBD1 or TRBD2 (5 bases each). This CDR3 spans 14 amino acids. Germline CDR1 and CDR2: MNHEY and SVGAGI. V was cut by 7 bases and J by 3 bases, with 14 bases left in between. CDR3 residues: CASTIWGNTDTQYF. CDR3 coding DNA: TGTGCCAGCACCATCTGGGGGAATACAGATACGCAGTATTTT.

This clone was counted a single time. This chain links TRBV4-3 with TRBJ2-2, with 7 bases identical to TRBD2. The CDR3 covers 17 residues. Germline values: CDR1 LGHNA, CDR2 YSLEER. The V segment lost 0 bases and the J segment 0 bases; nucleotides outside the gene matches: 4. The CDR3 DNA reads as TGCGCCAGCAGCCAAGAGGGGGGGTCTGCGAACACCGGGGAGCTGTTTTTT. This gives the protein CASSQEGGSANTGELFF.

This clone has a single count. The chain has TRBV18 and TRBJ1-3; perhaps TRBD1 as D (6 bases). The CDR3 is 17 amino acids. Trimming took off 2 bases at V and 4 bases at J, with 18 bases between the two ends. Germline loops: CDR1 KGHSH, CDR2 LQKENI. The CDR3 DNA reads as TGTGCCAGCTCACCAACGGTCGGCAGGGGTTCAGGAAACACCATATATTTT. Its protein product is CASSPTVGRGSGNTIYF.

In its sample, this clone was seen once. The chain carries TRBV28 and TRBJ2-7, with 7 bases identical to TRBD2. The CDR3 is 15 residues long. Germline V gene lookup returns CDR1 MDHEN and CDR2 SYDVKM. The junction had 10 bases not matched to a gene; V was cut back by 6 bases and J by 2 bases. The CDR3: CASSLTGTTAYEQYF. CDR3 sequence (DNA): TGTGCCAGCAGCCTCACCGGGACTACCGCCTACGAGCAGTACTTC.

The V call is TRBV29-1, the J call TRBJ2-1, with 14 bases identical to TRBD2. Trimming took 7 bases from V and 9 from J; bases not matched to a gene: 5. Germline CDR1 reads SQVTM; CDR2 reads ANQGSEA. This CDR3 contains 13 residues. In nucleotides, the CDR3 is TGCAGCGGAGGGACTAGCGGGAGAAGTGAGCAGTTCTTC. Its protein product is CSGGTSGRSEQFF.

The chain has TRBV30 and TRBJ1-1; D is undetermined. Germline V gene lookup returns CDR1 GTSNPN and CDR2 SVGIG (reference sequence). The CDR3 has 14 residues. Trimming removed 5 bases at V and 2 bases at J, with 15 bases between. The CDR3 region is CAWEVGAVNTEAFF. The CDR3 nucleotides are TGTGCCTGGGAGGTGGGCGCAGTTAACACTGAAGCTTTCTTT.